This TCR beta chain was identified in a study of blood T cell repertoires in COVID-19 (dated by TCRdb to about 2020). In the study overall: Collaborator samples came from the United States, Italy and Spain and covered acute and convalescent phases of COVID-19. The material from the prospective study consisted of cDNA or gDNA derived from T cells, B-cell-depleted T cells, or PBMCs. Subjects who had been exposed to COVID-19, were actively infected with it, or had recovered from it provided the deeply sampled blood TCRbeta repertoires that made up the dataset. A freely available public database, intended as a resource for researchers studying the immune response to SARS-CoV-2, is where the repertoires were released. The samples were drawn from two sources: the first 160 participants of the ongoing ImmuneRACE study, and fewer than 1,500 subjects contributed by 6 global collaborators. Sample metadata almost always included a de-identified subject ID, COVID-19 status, age in years and sex. Where HLA class I and class II types were available, the types were taken from metadata supplied by the sample provider, not from assay-based typing.

TCRbeta CDR3 regions were amplified from genomic DNA using the immunoSEQ Assay, a bias-controlled multiplex PCR. The authors' analysis ran thus. The number of nucleated cells in each sample was estimated by amplification of reference gene primers within the assay. Sequence reads were collapsed and filtered to measure the absolute abundance of every unique TCRbeta CDR3 rearrangement. For each sample, productive Simpson clonality was calculated as the square root of Simpson's diversity index across productive rearrangements. This immuneACCESS table, as held by TCRdb, lists in-frame sequences with V and J called but not all clones. Of the missing ones, under half trace to an unresolved V gene in checked studies; the others have no known cause. V and J calls and clone size follow that table, whereas D and trimming were derived from the DNA. The sample data list 150,000 to 170,000 clones, and about four fifths of these were observed just once. The top ten constitute 3% to 4.5% of the sample.

Whole blood was collected in K2EDTA tubes by collaborating institutions according to the institutions' own protocols. For TCRbeta analysis, collaborators shipped samples as frozen whole blood, isolated PBMCs, or DNA extracted from either of those sample types. Comment on this clone: Its antigen is not yet known. Within one base of it there is no much larger clone, and no base qualities were kept.

General conclusions and limits of the study: The quantity of clinical and demographic metadata differed by source and by participant and was supplied without curation.

Material: peripheral blood. This sequence originates from a woman older than 75 with acute or convalescent COVID-19.

CDR3 region: CASSLVTGRDTQYF. The nucleotides are TGTGCCAGCAGCTTAGTGACAGGCCGAGATACGCAGTATTTT. The rearranged chain carries TRBV7-6 and TRBJ2-3; TRBD1 could be the D gene, as 6 bases match. The CDR1 and CDR2 encoded by the germline V gene are SGHVS and FNYEAQ. The CDR3 runs 14 residues from the cysteine to the phenylalanine. The retained sequence is limited to the CDR3, 42 bases, with the frame set at the first base. V loses 1 base of germline sequence and J loses 5 bases, and the interval between the two ends is 10 bases.